This T cell receptor (beta chain) was retrieved from a study of beta chain features in type 1 diabetes. Whole-study results and caveats: When Type 1 diabetes patients were examined, their TCRB CDR3s proved moderately but significantly shorter in all four CD4+ subsets.

There are a few counts of this clone. The antigen remains undetermined. The investigators reverse transcribed all of the isolated RNA, so they sequenced expressed TCRB transcripts. Measured with immunoSEQ multiplex PCR; TCRdb has only the in-frame clones, and not every one. This sample has about 160,000 clones; around 63% occur once, and the top ten carry 0.08% to 0.1%. Trimming took off 2 bases at V and 3 bases at J, with 10 bases between the two ends. This CDR3 is built from 13 residues. In germline, CDR1 is GTSNPN, CDR2 SVGIG (reference sequence). Averaging approximately 120 mL, one heparinised blood draw came from each individual donor. Using CD45RO/CCR7/CD25/CD127/CD95/CD27, CD4+ naive, central memory, regulatory and stem cell-like memory cells were sorted. Sorted populations all had greater than 95% purity.

The specimen was naive CD4+ T cells from blood. The source of this sequence is a man aged 25-40 years with type 1 diabetes. The chain is built from TRBV30 and TRBJ1-2; D possibly corresponds to TRBD1 (5 bases). CDR3 loop: CAWSLVGHYGYTF. CDR3 DNA: TGTGCCTGGAGTCTAGTGGGACACTATGGCTACACCTTC.